This paragraph covers one T cell receptor beta chain sequence. The CDR3 is made up of 15 amino acids. Per the germline V gene, CDR1 is SGHKS and CDR2 is YYEKEE (reference sequence). With V trimmed by 4 bases and J by 5 bases, 10 bases remained unmatched. The sample is drawn from a study of blood T cell repertoires in COVID-19. Overall study context: Researchers got acute and convalescent COVID-19 samples from the United States, Italy and Spain. In each case, the material was cDNA or gDNA derived from T cells, B-cell-depleted T cells, or PBMCs.

In the original workflow: Amplification of reference gene primers provided the estimated nucleated cell counts. Generated by immunoSEQ multiplex PCR, the TCRdb table keeps only in-frame clones and is missing some. Clone size and V and J calls were adopted from that table, with D and trimming inferred from the DNA. The sample gives about 98,000 clones, 91% of which show up once; about 4% is in the top ten. The rearrangement links TRBV5-5 to TRBJ2-5; TRBD1 matches 8 bases. The receptor comes from a man aged 18-30 years with acute or convalescent COVID-19. The sequenced sample was peripheral blood. The CDR3 loop is CASSTPGQGWETQYF. DNA for the CDR3: TGTGCCAGCAGCACGCCAGGACAGGGATGGGAGACCCAGTACTTC.